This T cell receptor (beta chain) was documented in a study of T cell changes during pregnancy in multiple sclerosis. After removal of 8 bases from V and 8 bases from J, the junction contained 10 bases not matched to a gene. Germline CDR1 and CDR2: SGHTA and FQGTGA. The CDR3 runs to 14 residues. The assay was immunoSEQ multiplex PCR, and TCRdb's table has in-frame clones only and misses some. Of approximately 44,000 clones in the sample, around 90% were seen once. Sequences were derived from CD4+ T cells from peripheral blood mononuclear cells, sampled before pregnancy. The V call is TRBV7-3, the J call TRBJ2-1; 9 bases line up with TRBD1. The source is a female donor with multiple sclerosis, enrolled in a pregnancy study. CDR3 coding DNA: TGTGCCAGCGGTCTCGGGACAGGGTCGCATGAGCAGTTCTTC. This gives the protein CASGLGTGSHEQFF.